The 6 T cell receptor beta chains below come from one sample, sequenced in a study of T cell clonality in common variable immunodeficiency. Overall study results and limits: Fewer deletions and N-nucleotide insertions were reportedly seen in common variable immunodeficiency TCR beta sequences.

Only in-frame clones appear in the TCRdb table, and some are missing; sequencing was by immunoSEQ multiplex PCR. The sample holds around 10,000 clones, and no clone turns up only once. These receptors lack a known antigen. Material for sequencing was peripheral blood mononuclear cells. The receptors here all came from a human donor with common variable immunodeficiency.

This clone came up a few times. Read data end 3 residues before the CDR3 end; the end is taken from the germline J gene. This chain joins TRBV2 and TRBJ2-5, with 8 bases matching TRBD1. The CDR3 consists of 13 residues. Germline assignment: CDR1 SNHLY and CDR2 FYNNEI. The J segment lost 7 bases and the V segment lost 7 bases, leaving 8 bases of the junction unmatched. The CDR3 DNA, read in part, is TGTGCCAGCACAGAGACAGGGGCAGTGACC. Protein product: CASTETGAVT. From start to end, the CDR3 is CASTETGAVTQYF.

This clone was seen a few times. The covered CDR3 bases are TGTGCCAGCTCACCCAACCACGGGACTCCAGATACG. Translating it yields CASSPNHGTPDT. The whole CDR3 is CASSPNHGTPDTQYF. This chain connects TRBV18 to TRBJ2-3, with D maybe TRBD2 (6 bases). The CDR3 end falls 3 residues outside the read, so it is completed with the germline J gene. The V end was cut by 3 bases, the J end by 4 bases, with 14 bases between. Germline V lookup: CDR1 KGHSH, CDR2 LQKENI. The length of the CDR3 is 15 residues.

Regarding this clone: The read ends 3 residues before the CDR3 terminus; that terminus is restored from the germline J gene. The chain combines TRBV18 with TRBJ2-3, with 9 positions matching TRBD2. The CDR3 is 18 residues long. Germline trimming cut 3 bases from V and 0 bases from J; bases unmatched to any gene: 10. Germline lookup yields CDR1 KGHSH and CDR2 LQKENI. The CDR3 bases that were read are TGTGCCAGCTCACCCCTTAGCGGGGGACTCGCTAGCACAGATACG. Amino acids: CASSPLSGGLASTDT. The full CDR3 is CASSPLSGGLASTDTQYF.

Comment on this clone: With the read ending 3 residues before the CDR3 end, the germline J gene is used to fill in that end. The chain uses TRBV19 and TRBJ1-5; TRBD1 agrees at 7 bases. The V segment lost 8 bases and the J segment 4 bases; nucleotides outside the gene matches: 5. CDR1 and CDR2 (germline): LNHDA, SQIVND (reference sequence). The CDR3 extends over 13 amino acids. The part of the CDR3 DNA that was read is TGTGCCAGTTCAAGGGGGCCGAATCAGCCC. The encoded protein is CASSRGPNQP. The full CDR3 sequence reads CASSRGPNQPQHF. The complete variable domain, with remaining parts taken from reference TRBV19 and TRBJ1-5, reads DGGITQSPKYLFRKEGQNVTLSCEQNLNHDAMYWYRQDPGQGLRLIYYSQIVNDFQKGDIAEGYSVSREKKESFPLTVTSAQKNPTAFYLCASSRGPNQPQHFGDGTRLSIL.

Partial CDR3 DNA: TGCGCCAACGGGACTAGCGGGAGAGGCTCCTACGAG. Amino acid sequence: CANGTSGRGSYE. The entire CDR3 sequence reads CANGTSGRGSYEQYF. The gene calls are TRBV5-1 and TRBJ2-7, with 14 positions matching TRBD2. The read gets to within 3 residues of the CDR3 end, and the germline J gene fills in the rest. The CDR3 runs 15 residues. Trimming cost V 9 bases and J 0 bases; bases outside gene matches: 5. The germline V gene encodes CDR1 SGHRS and CDR2 YFSETQ.

This clone was seen only a few times. The read ends 3 residues before the CDR3 terminus; that terminus is restored from the germline J gene. The chain joins TRBV7-6 to TRBJ2-5; possible D gene TRBD2, 6 bases. Germline lookup yields CDR1 SGHVS and CDR2 FNYEAQ. The CDR3 consists of 16 residues. V lost 0 bases, J lost 3 bases, and 14 bases lay in between. The sequenced CDR3 bases are TGTGCCAGCAGCTTAGCTCCCAGGGAGGCCGAAGAGACC. Its translation is CASSLAPREAEET. The CDR3 in its entirety is CASSLAPREAEETQYF.